This passage covers 10 T cell receptor beta chains from one sample sequenced in a study of regulatory T cells in long-lasting Graves disease. Assembly of TCR beta libraries relied on iRepertoire HTBI primers together with Arm-PCR of CDR3 regions. MiXCR, run by TCRdb on the multiplex PCR reads, gives a single entry per CDR3 protein. Here the sample spans about 320,000 distinct CDR3 sequences, about a sixth being singletons. Time point given: newly diagnosed GD, antithyroid drugs for less than 3 months. Isolated PBMC RNA provided the starting material for the TCR library. This specimen was peripheral blood mononuclear cells (PBMCs), taken at new diagnosis, from a patient treated with antithyroid drugs. These TCRs come from a female donor with Graves disease.

The V call is TRBV20-1, the J call TRBJ2-7, with 8 bases fitting TRBD2. Germline values: CDR1 DFQATT, CDR2 SNEGSKA (reference sequence). With V trimmed by 3 bases and J by 0 bases, 7 bases remained unmatched. This CDR3 has 15 amino acids. The CDR3 nucleotides are TGCAGTGCTAGTATCAGCGGGAGCCTCTCCTACGAGCAGTACTTC. As protein: CSASISGSLSYEQYF.

A remark on this clonotype: As the CDR3 is not closed by the conserved phenylalanine or tryptophan, this likely results from a read error. The chain has TRBV9 and TRBJ2-1, with D tentatively TRBD2 (6 bases). Trimming removed 3 bases from V and 0 bases from J, with 10 bases in between. CDR1 and CDR2 from the germline V gene are SGDLS and YYNGEE. The CDR3 spans 15 residues. CDR3 region: CASSGRRDSYNEQFV. In DNA, the CDR3 is TGTGCCAGCAGCGGCCGGCGGGACTCCTACAATGAGCAGTTCGTC.

This clonotype was observed at least ten times. This chain connects TRBV12-3 or TRBV12-4 to TRBJ2-5, with D perhaps matching TRBD1 or TRBD2 (6 bases each). Between the trimmed V and J ends, which lost 6 bases and 5 bases, there was a span of 13 bases. The CDR3 contains 13 residues. The CDR3 coding sequence is TGTGCCAGCAGGTACAGGGCGGGGGAGACCCAGTACTTC. Residues: CASRYRAGETQYF.

The chain has TRBV18 and TRBJ1-5, with D uncertain. V was cut by 2 bases and J by 3 bases, with 11 bases left in between. This CDR3 spans 15 amino acids. The germline V gene encodes CDR1 KGHSH and CDR2 LQKENI. CDR3 amino acids: CASSPADGVNQPQHF. The CDR3 nucleotides are TGTGCCAGCTCACCAGCGGATGGTGTCAATCAGCCCCAGCATTTT.

This rearrangement joins TRBV3-1 to TRBJ2-2; 14 bases fit TRBD2. The trim removed 0 bases at V and 7 bases at J, leaving 13 bases unmatched. Germline V gene data show CDR1 as LGHDT and CDR2 as YNNKEL (reference sequence). CDR3 length: 20 amino acids. This chain's CDR3 is CASSQELPGTSGRSGGELFF. Written as DNA, the CDR3 is TGTGCCAGCAGCCAAGAGCTTCCCGGGACTAGCGGGAGATCTGGCGGGGAGCTGTTTTTT.

This clonotype was counted at least ten times. The chain employs TRBV12-3 or TRBV12-4 and TRBJ2-2; 11 bases align to TRBD2. The CDR3 consists of 17 residues. V lost 5 bases and J lost 5; bases outside the gene matches: 10. The CDR3 DNA reads as TGTGCCAGCAGTCCTCCCGCACTAGCGGGAGCTACCGGGGAGCTGTTTTTT. Its protein is CASSPPALAGATGELFF.

This clonotype has a count of ten or more. The chain employs TRBV6-5 and TRBJ1-4; D gene ambiguous. The ends were cut back, 3 bases at V and 5 bases at J, with 10 bases in the middle. Germline V gene data show CDR1 as MNHEY and CDR2 as SVGAGI. This CDR3 is built from 14 residues. CDR3 residues: CASSYGENNEKLFF. In nucleotides, the CDR3 is TGTGCCAGCAGTTATGGAGAGAACAATGAAAAACTGTTTTTT.

V usage is TRBV20-1 and J usage is TRBJ2-1; tentative D call: TRBD2 (6 bases). The CDR3 has 15 residues. V dropped 4 bases and J dropped 0 bases, with 13 bases sitting between them. Germline CDR1 and CDR2: DFQATT and SNEGSKA (reference sequence). Written as DNA, the CDR3 is TGCAGTGCTACAGCAGCGGGCCCCTCCTACAATGAGCAGTTCTTC. Protein product: CSATAAGPSYNEQFF.

The gene calls are TRBV28 and TRBJ2-3; weak D call: TRBD1 (6 bases). There are 15 residues in the CDR3. Per germline, CDR1 MDHEN and CDR2 SYDVKM. V gave up 4 bases and J gave up 2 bases, with 13 bases separating them. CDR3 protein: CASSSEGEFTDTQYF. The CDR3 DNA follows: TGTGCCAGCAGTTCCGAGGGGGAATTCACAGATACGCAGTATTTT.

This clonotype was detected ten times or more. The chain uses TRBV11-2 and TRBJ2-7, with 7 positions matching TRBD1. V trimming: 0 bases; J trimming: 0 bases; junction bases outside the gene matches: 2. Germline CDR1 is SGHAT and CDR2 is FQNNGV. The CDR3 contains 15 residues. The CDR3 region is CASSLETGSSYEQYF. Written as DNA, the CDR3 is TGTGCCAGCAGCTTAGAGACAGGGAGCTCCTACGAGCAGTACTTC.